Each of the 18 T cell receptor beta chains below was sequenced from the same sample in a study of blood T cell repertoires in COVID-19. Repertoires were generated with immunoSEQ multiplex PCR, while TCRdb's copy carries only in-frame clones and drops some. The repertoire holds around 40,000 clones, around four fifths seen once, with roughly 45% in the top ten. Sequencing used peripheral blood. These receptors came from a woman aged 80 or over with active or convalescent COVID-19.

V gene TRBV19 combines with J gene TRBJ1-5; D unclear. In germline, CDR1 is LNHDA, CDR2 SQIVND (reference sequence). This CDR3 is built from 15 residues. Trimming removed 1 base at V and 4 bases at J, with 11 bases between. The chain's CDR3 is CASSIGGNLNQPQHF. CDR3 DNA: TGTGCCAGTAGTATAGGCGGGAACCTTAATCAGCCCCAGCATTTT.

This chain connects TRBV29-1 to TRBJ2-3, with 10 bases aligning to TRBD2. In germline, CDR1 is SQVTM, CDR2 ANQGSEA. The CDR3 spans 13 residues. V lost 6 bases and J lost 3; bases outside the gene matches: 3. The CDR3 DNA follows: TGCAGCGTAACGACTAGCGGGACAGATACGCAGTATTTT. This gives the protein CSVTTSGTDTQYF.

In DNA form, the CDR3 reads TGTGCCACCAGCAGAGATTTGTCAGGGGGGATCCTCCTCGAGCAGTACTTC. Translated: CATSRDLSGGILLEQYF. The J gene is TRBJ2-7, the V gene TRBV15; perhaps TRBD1 as D (7 bases). Germline V gives CDR1 LNHNV, CDR2 YYDKDF (reference sequence). The CDR3 loop spans 17 amino acids. Trimming removed 0 bases at V and 6 bases at J, with 21 bases between. Complete variable domain (other parts from reference TRBV15 and TRBJ2-7): DAMVIQNPRYQVTQFGKPVTLSCSQTLNHNVMYWYQQKSSQAPKLLFHYYDKDFNNEADTPDNFQSRRPNTSFCFLDIRSPGLGDTAMYLCATSRDLSGGILLEQYFGPGTRLTVT.

J is TRBJ2-6 and V is TRBV6-2 or TRBV6-3; TRBD2 matches 11 bases. The trim removed 2 bases at V and 2 bases at J, leaving 8 bases unmatched. Germline V gene sequence: CDR1 MNHEY, CDR2 SVGEGT. The CDR3 is made up of 19 amino acids. CDR3 sequence reads: CASSYRLAGTPTGANVLTF. DNA of the CDR3: TGTGCCAGCAGTTACAGACTAGCGGGAACACCGACTGGGGCCAACGTCCTGACTTTC.

The chain uses TRBV28 and TRBJ2-7; 10 bases match TRBD2. This CDR3 is built from 15 residues. Germline lookup yields CDR1 MDHEN and CDR2 SYDVKM. V shed 5 bases and J 2 bases; nucleotides not matched to a gene: 6. For the CDR3, the DNA is TGTGCCAGCAGTAAGGGGACTAGCGTTCCCTACGAGCAGTACTTC. Translating it yields CASSKGTSVPYEQYF.

The chain joins TRBV7-2 to TRBJ2-3; D gene uncertain. Germline V gene lookup returns CDR1 SGHTA and CDR2 FQGNSA. The length of the CDR3 is 14 residues. Trimming shortened V by 1 base and J by 2 bases, and 7 bases separated the two germline ends. CDR3 protein: CASSLDRNTDTQYF. The CDR3 nucleotides are TGTGCCAGCAGCTTAGACAGAAACACAGATACGCAGTATTTT.

The V call is TRBV18, the J call TRBJ2-1, with 8 bases identical to TRBD2. The CDR3 loop spans 15 amino acids. V lost 3 bases, J lost 5 bases, and 6 bases stayed unmatched. Germline lookup yields CDR1 KGHSH and CDR2 LQKENI. CDR3 DNA sequence: TGTGCCAGCTCACCCAGGCTAGCGGGTGACAATGAGCAGTTCTTC. Translation: CASSPRLAGDNEQFF.

The V and J genes are TRBV5-1 and TRBJ2-1, with 13 bases fitting TRBD2. CDR1 SGHRS and CDR2 YFSETQ come from the germline V gene. There are 16 residues in the CDR3. V gave up 0 bases and J gave up 5 bases; unmatched junction bases: 2. The CDR3 region has the DNA TGCGCCAGCAGCTTGGCACTAGCGGGAGGGAACAATGAGCAGTTCTTC. Translation: CASSLALAGGNNEQFF.

The V call is TRBV12-3 or TRBV12-4, the J call TRBJ2-7; D gene ambiguous. V lost 6 bases, J lost 0 bases, and 9 bases lay in between. This CDR3 contains 13 residues. The chain's CDR3 is CASRAESSYEQYF. Written as DNA, the CDR3 is TGTGCCAGCAGGGCAGAAAGCTCCTACGAGCAGTACTTC.

The rearrangement joins TRBV5-4 to TRBJ2-2, with a possible D match to TRBD2 (7 bases). V was shortened by 4 bases and J by 3 bases, with 16 bases between the two germline ends. Germline CDR1 SGHNT, CDR2 YYREEE (reference sequence). This CDR3 contains 16 residues. CDR3 nucleotides: TGTGCCAGCAGCCCCTGGGGAGGGGGGTACACCGGGGAGCTGTTTTTT. The encoded protein is CASSPWGGGYTGELFF. The full variable domain, rest sourced from reference TRBV5-4 and TRBJ2-2, is ETGVTQSPTHLIKTRGQQVTLRCSSQSGHNTVSWYQQALGQGPQFIFQYYREEENGRGNFPPRFSGLQFPNYSSELNVNALELDDSALYLCASSPWGGGYTGELFFGEGSRLTVL.

This clone has just one count. The chain is built from TRBV7-2 and TRBJ2-1; 13 bases fit TRBD2. V shed 6 bases and J 7 bases; nucleotides not matched to a gene: 12. Germline CDR1 reads SGHTA; CDR2 reads FQGNSA. The CDR3 extends over 17 amino acids. DNA for the CDR3: TGTGCCAGCAGGTCCAGCGGGACTAGCGGGAACACGAATGAGCAGTTCTTC. The encoded protein is CASRSSGTSGNTNEQFF.

The chain is built from TRBV7-9 and TRBJ2-2, with 9 bases lining up with TRBD1. CDR1 is SEHNR, CDR2 FQNEAQ, per germline (reference sequence). V gave up 5 bases and J gave up 4 bases; unmatched junction bases: 8. The CDR3 spans 16 residues. The DNA of the CDR3 is TGTGCCAGCAGCCGAGCCGGGACAGGGTCCACCGGGGAGCTGTTTTTT. This encodes CASSRAGTGSTGELFF.

The chain recombines TRBV5-1 with TRBJ2-5; perhaps TRBD1 as D (5 bases). The CDR3 loop spans 15 amino acids. Germline assignment: CDR1 SGHRS and CDR2 YFSETQ. V was trimmed by 1 base and J by 1 base, leaving 11 bases between them. CDR3 sequence: CASSLLGLPQETQYF. Here the CDR3 DNA reads TGCGCCAGCAGCTTGCTGGGGCTACCCCAAGAGACCCAGTACTTC.

This chain uses TRBV19 with TRBJ1-4, with a tentative D call TRBD1 (6 bases). Per germline, CDR1 LNHDA and CDR2 SQIVND (reference sequence). The CDR3 sequence is 10 residues long. The CDR3 DNA follows: TGTGCTACAGGGAGTGAAAAACTGTTTTTT. It codes for CATGSEKLFF. Combining the CDR3 with reference TRBV19 and TRBJ1-4 gives the whole variable domain DGGITQSPKYLFRKEGQNVTLSCEQNLNHDAMYWYRQDPGQGLRLIYYSQIVNDFQKGDIAEGYSVSREKKESFPLTVTSAQKNPTAFYLCATGSEKLFFGSGTQLSVL.

The rearrangement uses TRBV18 and TRBJ2-2, with 7 bases fitting TRBD2. This CDR3 has 16 amino acids. The V gene's germline CDR1 is KGHSH and CDR2 LQKENI. Germline trimming cut 1 base from V and 3 bases from J; bases unmatched to any gene: 5. DNA of the CDR3: TGTGCCAGCTCACCACGGACTAGTTTGGACACCGGGGAGCTGTTTTTT. Amino acid sequence: CASSPRTSLDTGELFF.

V usage is TRBV5-6 and J usage is TRBJ1-5, with TRBD1 matching 10 bases. The CDR3 spans 16 residues. Trimming took 4 bases from V and 5 from J; bases not matched to a gene: 9. CDR1 and CDR2 from the germline V gene are SGHDT and YYEEEE. The CDR3, as DNA: TGTGCCAGCAGCCGACAGGGGGCGCGAGGTCATCAGCCCCAGCATTTT. Amino acid sequence: CASSRQGARGHQPQHF.

The chain has TRBV18 and TRBJ2-2; D uncertain. Trimming took off 0 bases at V and 1 base at J, with 12 bases between the two ends. The germline CDR1 and CDR2 sequences are KGHSH and LQKENI. This CDR3 has 17 amino acids. The chain's CDR3 is CASSPPGRLENTGELFF. Written as DNA, the CDR3 is TGTGCCAGCTCACCACCGGGTAGACTTGAGAACACCGGGGAGCTGTTTTTT.

This clone was observed a handful of times. This chain uses TRBV3-1 (or the pseudogene TRBV3-2) with TRBJ2-1; 9 bases fit TRBD2. Trimming at V came to 0 bases and at J to 9 bases, leaving 12 bases not matched to a gene. Germline CDR1 LGHDT, CDR2 YNNKEL (reference sequence). The CDR3 covers 17 residues. Here the CDR3 reads CASSQDPSGLAKGEQFF. The CDR3 region has the DNA TGTGCCAGCAGCCAAGATCCCTCGGGACTAGCAAAGGGTGAGCAGTTCTTC.